A single sample gave rise to the 23 T cell receptor beta chains below, sequenced in a study of early T cells in non-severe SARS-CoV-2 infection. One entry per CDR3 protein results from TCRdb running MiXCR on the 5' RACE reads. The sample has tens of thousands of distinct CDR3 sequences, 3% to 4% seen once. Source material: whole blood. The source of these receptors is an adult who was a healthcare worker with PCR-confirmed SARS-CoV-2 infection or an uninfected control (not recorded which).

Ten or more counts support this clonotype. V gene TRBV6-1 combines with J gene TRBJ1-1; no reliable D call. The CDR3 length is 14 residues. Trimming stripped 7 bases from V and 2 bases from J, with 14 bases between. Germline CDR1 and CDR2: MNHNS and SASEGT. The CDR3 loop reads CASTYKALNTEAFF. DNA of the CDR3: TGTGCCAGCACTTACAAAGCACTTAACACTGAAGCTTTCTTT.

In the case of this clonotype: Possible read error: a much larger clone is one base away. The V and J genes are TRBV6-2 or TRBV6-3 and TRBJ2-7; D uncertain. Germline loops: CDR1 MNHEY, CDR2 SVGEGT. This CDR3 comprises 11 residues. The CDR3 sequence is CASSQPYEQHF. CDR3 in DNA: TGTGCCAGCAGTCAGCCCTACGAGCAGCACTTC.

This clonotype was seen repeatedly, ten times or more. The chain recombines TRBV5-1 with TRBJ2-7; either TRBD1 or TRBD2 may supply D (5 bases each). The CDR3 has 15 amino acids. Trimming left V 1 base short and J 1 base short, with 12 bases between. Germline V gene sequence: CDR1 SGHRS, CDR2 YFSETQ. CDR3 sequence reads: CASSLPRDRSYEQYF. The CDR3 DNA is TGCGCCAGCAGCTTGCCCCGGGACCGATCCTACGAGCAGTACTTC.

The J gene is TRBJ2-7, the V gene TRBV3-1, with 7 bases identical to TRBD2. CDR3 length: 15 amino acids. Germline CDR1 reads LGHDT; CDR2 reads YNNKEL (reference sequence). V lost 1 base and J lost 2; bases outside the gene matches: 5. DNA for the CDR3: TGTGCCAGCAGCCAAGGGAGGGAGGGCGCCTACGAGCAGTACTTC. This gives the protein CASSQGREGAYEQYF.

V gene TRBV7-8 combines with J gene TRBJ2-7; possibly TRBD1 or TRBD2 for D (5 bases each). The CDR3 totals 13 residues. The V and J ends lost 4 bases and 3 bases respectively, with 10 bases between them. The germline V gene encodes CDR1 SGHVS and CDR2 FQNEAQ. The CDR3 nucleotides are TGTGCCAGCAGCTCCGGGACCTTCTACGAGCAGTACTTC. Translated: CASSSGTFYEQYF.

This clonotype was detected many times. The genes are TRBV4-1 and TRBJ2-3; TRBD1 matches at 7 bases. The CDR3 length is 14 residues. Per the germline V gene, CDR1 is MGHRA and CDR2 is YSYEKL. The V gene end was trimmed by 3 bases and the J gene end by 5 bases; junction bases not matched to a gene: 5. CDR3 DNA: TGCGCCAGCAGCCACCGACAGGGAAAAGATACGCAGTATTTT. Its protein product is CASSHRQGKDTQYF.

This clonotype was found many times. The V and J genes are TRBV4-1 and TRBJ1-1; D uncertain. The V gene lost 1 base and the J gene lost 2 bases, with 14 bases spanning the gap. The CDR3 extends over 16 amino acids. Germline CDR1 and CDR2: MGHRA and YSYEKL. The CDR3 bases are TGCGCCAGCAGCCAAGTCGGAAGGCAGGTTAACACTGAAGCTTTCTTT. Translation: CASSQVGRQVNTEAFF.

Ten or more counts support this clonotype. The V gene is TRBV9, the J gene TRBJ1-1; D unresolved. The V end lost 5 bases, the J end lost 3 bases, and 11 bases lay between the germline ends. Germline V gives CDR1 SGDLS, CDR2 YYNGEE. The CDR3 extends over 13 amino acids. The CDR3 sequence: CASSVNSHTEAFF. The CDR3 region has the DNA TGTGCCAGCAGTGTCAATAGCCACACTGAAGCTTTCTTT. The variable domain in full, completed from reference TRBV9 and TRBJ1-1, reads DSGVTQTPKHLITATGQRVTLRCSPRSGDLSVYWYQQSLDQGLQFLIQYYNGEERAKGNILERFSAQQFPDLHSELNLSSLELGDSALYFCASSVNSHTEAFFGQGTRLTVV.

This clonotype was detected ten times or more. This chain joins TRBV11-1 and TRBJ2-1; 13 bases line up with TRBD2. CDR3 length equals 17 residues. Germline loops: CDR1 SGHAT, CDR2 FQDESV (reference sequence). J lost 4 bases, V lost 5 bases, and 8 bases had no gene match. CDR3 loop: CASSTGLAGVGYNEQFF. The CDR3 DNA follows: TGTGCCAGCAGCACTGGACTAGCGGGGGTTGGTTACAATGAGCAGTTCTTC.

This clonotype was recorded at least ten times. The rearrangement joins TRBV4-1 to TRBJ2-7, with TRBD1 matching over 11 bases. CDR1 MGHRA and CDR2 YSYEKL come from the germline V gene. The J segment lost 0 bases and the V segment lost 1 base, leaving 8 bases of the junction unmatched. The CDR3 spans 18 residues. CDR3 in amino acids: CASSQGTGGFMSSYEQYF. CDR3 coding DNA: TGCGCCAGCAGCCAAGGGACAGGGGGCTTTATGAGCTCCTACGAGCAGTACTTC.

The rearrangement uses TRBV5-4 and TRBJ2-4, with TRBD1 as a possible D gene (6 bases). CDR3 length: 14 amino acids. Between the trimmed V and J ends, which lost 2 bases and 5 bases, there was a span of 11 bases. The germline gives CDR1 SGHNT, CDR2 YYREEE (reference sequence). CDR3 protein: CASSFSGVENIQYF. As DNA, the CDR3 is TGTGCCAGCAGCTTTTCAGGGGTGGAAAACATTCAGTACTTC.

This clonotype was counted at least ten times. The gene calls are TRBV10-2 and TRBJ2-3, with D perhaps matching TRBD1 (5 bases). The germline V and J ends were trimmed by 8 bases and 2 bases, with 11 bases remaining between them. The CDR3 totals 13 residues. Germline V gene sequence: CDR1 WSHSY, CDR2 SAAADI. The CDR3 DNA sequence: TGCGCCAGCTTTAGGACAAACACAGATACGCAGTATTTT. Protein product: CASFRTNTDTQYF.

The table lists this clonotype with a few counts. J is TRBJ2-7 and V is TRBV11-2; 7 nucleotides agree with TRBD1. With V trimmed by 0 bases and J by 2 bases, 4 bases remained unmatched. This CDR3 is 15 amino acids long. Looked up from germline, CDR1 is SGHAT and CDR2 is FQNNGV. The CDR3 spells CASSLEAGTAYEQYF. The CDR3 DNA reads TGTGCCAGCAGCTTAGAGGCCGGGACAGCCTACGAGCAGTACTTC. The full variable domain, rest sourced from reference TRBV11-2 and TRBJ2-7, is EAGVAQSPRYKIIEKRQSVAFWCNPISGHATLYWYQQILGQGPKLLIQFQNNGVVDDSQLPKDRFSAERLKGVDSTLKIQPAKLEDSAVYLCASSLEAGTAYEQYFGPGTRLTVT.

This clonotype was found a few times. This sequence joins TRBV7-9 and TRBJ2-7; D is uncertain. Trimming took 1 base from V and 6 from J, leaving 16 bases between them. CDR3 length: 15 amino acids. Germline V gives CDR1 SEHNR, CDR2 FQNEAQ (reference sequence). DNA of the CDR3: TGTGCCAGCAGCTTAGAAGTGTACCAACCGGGCGAGCAGTACTTC. It encodes CASSLEVYQPGEQYF.

The sample holds many counts of this clonotype. The J gene is TRBJ1-2, the V gene TRBV6-5; D uncertain. The V gene's germline CDR1 is MNHEY and CDR2 SVGAGI. The CDR3 has 12 residues. The V and J ends lost 4 bases and 7 bases respectively, with 10 bases between them. CDR3 sequence reads: CASSFRSGGYTF. For the CDR3, the DNA is TGTGCCAGCAGTTTTCGGAGCGGTGGCTACACCTTC.

In its sample, this clonotype was seen many times. Here the CDR3 DNA reads TGTGCCAGCAGTACCAGTCCGACAGGGATCACAGATACGCAGTATTTT. As protein: CASSTSPTGITDTQYF. The V gene is TRBV12-3 or TRBV12-4, the J gene TRBJ2-3, with 7 positions matching TRBD1. After removal of 5 bases from V and 2 bases from J, the junction contained 10 bases not matched to a gene. This CDR3 comprises 16 residues.

This clonotype occurred many times. The chain carries TRBV5-4 and TRBJ1-2, with TRBD1 identical over 9 bases. The CDR3 spans 13 residues. Germline-derived CDR1 and CDR2 are SGHNT and YYREEE (reference sequence). V lost 4 bases to trimming and J lost 7 bases; unmatched junction nucleotides: 5. The CDR3 is CASSPDRGRGYTF. CDR3 DNA: TGTGCCAGCAGCCCGGACAGGGGTCGTGGCTACACCTTC.

In its sample, this clonotype was seen many times. This rearrangement joins TRBV29-1 to TRBJ2-7; tentatively, D is TRBD1 (7 bases). The CDR3 contains 12 residues. V lost 8 bases and J 2 bases, leaving 13 bases between the germline ends. Looked up from germline, CDR1 is SQVTM and CDR2 is ANQGSEA. The CDR3 reads CSCGTDTYEQYF. CDR3 DNA sequence: TGCAGCTGCGGGACAGACACCTACGAGCAGTACTTC.

This clonotype was picked up many times. The rearrangement uses TRBV10-2 and TRBJ2-5; D possibly matches TRBD1 or TRBD2 (5 bases each). V lost 3 bases, J lost 6 bases, and 14 bases lay in between. Germline loops: CDR1 WSHSY, CDR2 SAAADI. The CDR3 has 14 residues. In nucleotides, the CDR3 is TGCGCCAGCAGTGACCCGAGGGGTTCGCAGACCCAGTACTTC. Protein product: CASSDPRGSQTQYF.

Ten or more counts support this clonotype. The V call is TRBV6-1, the J call TRBJ2-2; D remains ambiguous. The V gene lost 6 bases and the J gene lost 6 bases, with 17 bases spanning the gap. Germline-derived CDR1 and CDR2 are MNHNS and SASEGT. CDR3 length: 15 amino acids. The CDR3 nucleotides are TGTGCCAGCAGCGCCGTCCCGGTCCGCCCCGGGGAGCTGTTTTTT. Its translation: CASSAVPVRPGELFF.

The V call is TRBV4-2, the J call TRBJ1-5; the D is unclear. Germline V gene data show CDR1 as LGHNA and CDR2 as YNFKEQ. The length of the CDR3 is 13 residues. The V gene lost 0 bases and the J gene lost 5 bases, with 5 bases spanning the gap. The CDR3 coding sequence is TGTGCCAGCAGCCAAGACCCCTATCAGCCCCAGCATTTT. It codes for CASSQDPYQPQHF.

This clonotype was counted many times. This chain links TRBV3-1 with TRBJ2-7, with D tentatively TRBD1 or TRBD2 (5 bases each). Per the germline V gene, CDR1 is LGHDT and CDR2 is YNNKEL (reference sequence). V lost 0 bases to trimming and J lost 6 bases, with 12 bases between them. This CDR3 spans 14 amino acids. CDR3 nucleotides: TGTGCCAGCAGCCAAGAGGGGGAAGGCCTCGAGCAGTACTTC. Its protein is CASSQEGEGLEQYF.

This clonotype was seen ten or more times. The V gene is TRBV10-1, the J gene TRBJ2-4; D is unresolved. From germline, CDR1 is WNHNN and CDR2 SYGVQD (reference sequence). With 0 bases removed from V and 1 base from J, the gap between germline ends came to 10 bases. The CDR3 spans 16 residues. In DNA form, the CDR3 reads TGCGCCAGCAGTGAGTCGGGCCTTGGTGCCAAAAACATTCAGTACTTC. Its translation is CASSESGLGAKNIQYF.